The 3 T cell receptor beta chains below all came from one sample that was sequenced in a study of blood T cell repertoires in COVID-19. Method: immunoSEQ multiplex PCR; TCRdb's copy keeps in-frame clones and lacks some. Of 75,000 to 95,000 clones listed, 85% to 95% were seen once; the top ten hold about 1.8%. The sample taken for sequencing was peripheral blood. The receptors were gathered from a man between 60 and 75 years old with acute or convalescent COVID-19.

The rearrangement joins TRBV18 to TRBJ2-6; TRBD1 might be the D (5 bases). V dropped 5 bases and J dropped 1 base, with 9 bases sitting between them. In germline, CDR1 is KGHSH, CDR2 LQKENI. CDR3 size: 15 residues. The CDR3 here is CASSVTGSGANVLTF. The CDR3 DNA reads TGTGCCAGCTCAGTCACAGGATCTGGGGCCAACGTCCTGACTTTC.

The rearrangement links TRBV3-1 (or the pseudogene TRBV3-2) to TRBJ2-7; a possible D gene is TRBD2 (5 bases). From germline, CDR1 is LGHDT and CDR2 YNNKEL (reference sequence). The V and J ends lost 6 bases and 3 bases respectively, with 18 bases between them. The CDR3 length is 15 residues. CDR3 residues: CASSRSETPHYEQYF. The CDR3 DNA reads TGTGCCAGCAGTCGTAGCGAGACCCCCCACTACGAGCAGTACTTC.

This chain connects TRBV19 to TRBJ1-5, with 8 bases fitting TRBD1. There are 14 residues in the CDR3. V trimming: 2 bases; J trimming: 4 bases; junction bases outside the gene matches: 1. From germline, CDR1 is LNHDA and CDR2 SQIVND (reference sequence). CDR3 protein: CASSIRTGNQPQHF. In nucleotides, the CDR3 is TGTGCCAGTAGTATAAGGACAGGGAATCAGCCCCAGCATTTT. The full variable domain, its missing parts supplied by reference TRBV19 and TRBJ1-5, is DGGITQSPKYLFRKEGQNVTLSCEQNLNHDAMYWYRQDPGQGLRLIYYSQIVNDFQKGDIAEGYSVSREKKESFPLTVTSAQKNPTAFYLCASSIRTGNQPQHFGDGTRLSIL.